The 5 T cell receptor beta chains in this list originate from one sample, sequenced in a study of OX40 agonist ivuxolimab in advanced cancers. Only in-frame clones appear in the TCRdb table, and some are missing; sequencing was by immunoSEQ multiplex PCR. The top ten hold roughly 13% of the sample, which has approximately 39,000 clones, approximately 90% seen once. The sample in question was CD4+ or CD8+ T cells sorted from blood, obtained in a trial of the OX40 agonist ivuxolimab. These receptors originate from an adult with an advanced solid tumor such as melanoma, head and neck, liver or kidney cancer.

In DNA form, the CDR3 reads TGTGCCAGTAGTATAGCTCCGGGCTACGAGCAGTACTTC. This encodes CASSIAPGYEQYF. This sequence joins TRBV19 and TRBJ2-7; no definite D call. This CDR3 spans 13 amino acids. V was cut by 1 base and J by 3 bases, with 7 bases left in between. CDR1 is LNHDA and CDR2 is SQIVND in the germline V gene (reference sequence). The full variable domain, completed using reference TRBV19 and TRBJ2-7, is DGGITQSPKYLFRKEGQNVTLSCEQNLNHDAMYWYRQDPGQGLRLIYYSQIVNDFQKGDIAEGYSVSREKKESFPLTVTSAQKNPTAFYLCASSIAPGYEQYFGPGTRLTVT.

As concerns this clone: The identical CDR3 is also encoded by other nucleotide sequences in the sample. The V and J genes are TRBV25-1 and TRBJ2-7; 7 bases fit TRBD2. The CDR3 has 13 residues. Trimming took 4 bases from V and 5 from J; bases not matched to a gene: 5. The germline CDR1 and CDR2 sequences are MGHDK and SYGVNS. The DNA for the CDR3 is TGTGCCAGCAGTGGGGGCCGGGGGGACGAGCAGTACTTC. It codes for CASSGGRGDEQYF.

This chain uses TRBV5-5 with TRBJ2-7; D may be TRBD1 (5 bases). V gave up 4 bases and J gave up 2 bases, with 10 bases separating them. Germline values: CDR1 SGHKS, CDR2 YYEKEE (reference sequence). The CDR3 has 13 amino acids. The CDR3 DNA sequence: TGTGCCAGCAGCCCGGACATCCCCTACGAGCAGTACTTC. It codes for CASSPDIPYEQYF.

The CDR3 nucleotides are TGTGCCAGCAGCCCCGGGGAGGCGGCCTTTAATGAAAAACTGTTTTTT. The encoded protein is CASSPGEAAFNEKLFF. The chain combines TRBV7-9 with TRBJ1-4; D gene ambiguous. The CDR3 spans 16 residues. From germline, CDR1 is SEHNR and CDR2 FQNEAQ (reference sequence). Between the trimmed V and J ends, which lost 5 bases and 4 bases, there was a span of 17 bases.

The chain uses TRBV7-9 and TRBJ2-5; no firm D call. CDR1 is SEHNR and CDR2 is FQNEAQ in the germline V gene (reference sequence). The length of the CDR3 is 13 residues. V lost 3 bases, J lost 5 bases, and 10 bases lay in between. CDR3 sequence reads: CASSFEPPETQYF. CDR3 coding DNA: TGTGCCAGCAGCTTCGAGCCCCCTGAGACCCAGTACTTC. The variable domain in full, with the rest retrieved from reference TRBV7-9 and TRBJ2-5, is DTGVSQNPRHKITKRGQNVTFRCDPISEHNRLYWYRQTLGQGPEFLTYFQNEAQLEKSRLLSDRFSAERPKGSFSTLEIQRTEQGDSAMYLCASSFEPPETQYFGPGTRLLVL.